Listed below are T cell receptor beta chains from one sample, sequenced in a study of tumor and adjacent non-tumor tissue in lung cancer. MiXCR, run by TCRdb on the multiplex PCR reads, gives a single entry per CDR3 protein. The sample includes about 100,000 distinct CDR3 sequences, roughly two thirds seen only once; the top ten take approximately 18%. Material: distant non-tumor lung tissue. All receptors come from a man aged 25 to 45 with non-small cell lung cancer. Each CDR3 is given without its conserved first and last residue.

J: TRBJ1-2; V: TRBV11-2; CDR3: ASSPGPPNYGYT
J: TRBJ2-1; V: TRBV11-2; CDR3: ASIDGTSGRYDEQS
J: TRBJ1-1; V: TRBV6-5; CDR3: TSRSGTGANTEAF
J: TRBJ2-3; V: TRBV6-6; CDR3: VSRTTPQAHY
J: TRBJ1-5; V: TRBV12-3/TRBV12-4; CDR3: AGSFPGGDQPQH
J: TRBJ2-1; V: TRBV11-1; CDR3: ASSGTSSYNEQF
J: TRBJ1-2; V: TRBV2; CDR3: ASSKWSTANYGYT
J: TRBJ2-3; V: TRBV6-2/TRBV6-3; CDR3: VSSYGTSGGADTQY
J: TRBJ2-7; V: TRBV4-1; CDR3: ASSHDSLRNYEQY
J: TRBJ2-5; V: TRBV20-1; CDR3: SGRNAAGVRSETQY
J: TRBJ1-1; V: TRBV30; CDR3: ARSFLGGSNTEAF
J: TRBJ1-1; V: TRBV20-1; CDR3: GSRRNTEAF
J: TRBJ2-1; V: TRBV5-8; CDR3: ASSLGLVGDNEQF
J: TRBJ2-1; V: TRBV20-1; CDR3: SADLQGAEQF
J: TRBJ2-7; V: TRBV12-3/TRBV12-4; CDR3: VSSGRDRGYEQY
J: TRBJ2-3; V: TRBV20-1; CDR3: GASFRGGGTDTQY
J: TRBJ2-7; V: TRBV4-1; CDR3: ASSQDGLAGRYEQY
J: TRBJ2-5; V: TRBV5-6; CDR3: ASSLAETQY
J: TRBJ1-4; V: TRBV13; CDR3: ASSLARSNEKLF
J: TRBJ1-2; V: TRBV11-2; CDR3: ASSSLRTGQGEGYGYT
J: TRBJ1-1; V: TRBV11-2; CDR3: ASSLEGPRTTEAF
J: TRBJ2-2; V: TRBV11-2; CDR3: ASSLDWECLSGELF
J: TRBJ2-3; V: TRBV11-2; CDR3: ASTEGGPGFRAQY
J: TRBJ2-7; V: TRBV12-3/TRBV12-4; CDR3: TSRRGSSGSYEQY
J: TRBJ2-1; V: TRBV20-1; CDR3: SITETGVGNEQF